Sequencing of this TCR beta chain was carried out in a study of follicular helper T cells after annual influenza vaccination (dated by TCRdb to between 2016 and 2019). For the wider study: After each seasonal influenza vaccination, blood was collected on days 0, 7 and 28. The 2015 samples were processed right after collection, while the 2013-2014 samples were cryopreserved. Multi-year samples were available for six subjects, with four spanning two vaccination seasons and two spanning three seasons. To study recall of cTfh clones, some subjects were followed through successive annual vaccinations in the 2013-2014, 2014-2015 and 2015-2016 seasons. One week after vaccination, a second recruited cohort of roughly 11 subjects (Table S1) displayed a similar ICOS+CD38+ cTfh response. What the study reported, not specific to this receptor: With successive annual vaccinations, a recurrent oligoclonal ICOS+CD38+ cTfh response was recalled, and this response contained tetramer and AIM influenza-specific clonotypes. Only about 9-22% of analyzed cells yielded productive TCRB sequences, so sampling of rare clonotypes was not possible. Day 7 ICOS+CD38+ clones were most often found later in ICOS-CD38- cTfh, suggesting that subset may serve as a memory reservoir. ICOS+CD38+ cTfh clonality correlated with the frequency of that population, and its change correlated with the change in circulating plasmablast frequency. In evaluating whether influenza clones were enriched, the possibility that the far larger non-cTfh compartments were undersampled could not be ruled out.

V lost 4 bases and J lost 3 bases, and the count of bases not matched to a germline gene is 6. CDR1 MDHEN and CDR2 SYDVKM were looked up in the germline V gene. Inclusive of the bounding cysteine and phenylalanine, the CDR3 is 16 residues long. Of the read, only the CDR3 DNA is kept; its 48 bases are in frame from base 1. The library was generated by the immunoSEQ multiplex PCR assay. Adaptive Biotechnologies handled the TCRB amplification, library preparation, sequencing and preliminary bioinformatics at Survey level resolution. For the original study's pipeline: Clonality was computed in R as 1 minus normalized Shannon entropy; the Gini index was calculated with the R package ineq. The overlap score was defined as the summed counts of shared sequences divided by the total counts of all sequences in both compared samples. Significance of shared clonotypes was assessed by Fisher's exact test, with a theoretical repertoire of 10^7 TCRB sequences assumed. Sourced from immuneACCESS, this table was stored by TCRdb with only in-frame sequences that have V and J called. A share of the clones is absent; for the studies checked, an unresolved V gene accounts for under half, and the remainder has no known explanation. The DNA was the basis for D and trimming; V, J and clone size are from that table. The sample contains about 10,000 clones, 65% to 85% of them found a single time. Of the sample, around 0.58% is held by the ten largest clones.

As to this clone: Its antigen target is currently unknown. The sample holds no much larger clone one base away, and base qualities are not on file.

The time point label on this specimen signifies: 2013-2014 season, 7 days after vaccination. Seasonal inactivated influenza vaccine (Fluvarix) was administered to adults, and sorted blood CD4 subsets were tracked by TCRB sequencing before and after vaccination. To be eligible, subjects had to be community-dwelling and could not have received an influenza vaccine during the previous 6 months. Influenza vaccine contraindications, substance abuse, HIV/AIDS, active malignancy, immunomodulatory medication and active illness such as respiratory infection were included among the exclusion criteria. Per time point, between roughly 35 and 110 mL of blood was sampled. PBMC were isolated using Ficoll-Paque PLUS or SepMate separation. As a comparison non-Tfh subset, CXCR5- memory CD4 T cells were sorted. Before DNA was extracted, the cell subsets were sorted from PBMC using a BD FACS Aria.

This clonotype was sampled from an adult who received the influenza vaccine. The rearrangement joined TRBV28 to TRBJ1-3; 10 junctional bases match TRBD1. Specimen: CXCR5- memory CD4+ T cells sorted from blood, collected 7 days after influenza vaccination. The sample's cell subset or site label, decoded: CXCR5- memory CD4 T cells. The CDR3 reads CASSSPGTGDGNTIYF. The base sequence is TGTGCCAGCAGTTCACCCGGGACAGGGGATGGAAACACCATATATTTT.